This T cell receptor beta chain originates from a study of vaccination effects on CD4 cells after COVID-19. Study as a whole: Both of the two convalescent patients gave a sample, one 16 days and one a week before vaccination.

The trim removed 6 bases at V and 2 bases at J, leaving 7 bases unmatched. Germline values: CDR1 SEHNR, CDR2 FQNEAQ (reference sequence). There are 15 residues in the CDR3. Before sequencing took place, the ViraFEST assay used viral peptide pools to expand antigen-specific CD4+ T cells. Isolation of CD4+ T cells took place after less than twelve days of culture. Documented for the person is a PCR-confirmed SARS-CoV-2 infection occurring between March and December 2020. Culturing of a few million PBMC per well took place with approximately 10 IU/ml IL-2 and 9.5 to 10 ug/ml peptides. Whole-study findings and limits: Convalescents' spike-reactive clones after vaccination were mainly made up of new clones that the vaccine induced.

This clone was detected only a few times. What it binds is unknown. Here immunoSEQ multiplex PCR was the method, and the copy in TCRdb shows in-frame clones only, minus some. The sample includes some 35,000 clones, around 69% of them seen just once. Specimen: CD4+ T cells from PBMCs cultured with HCoV-NL63 spike peptides, collected before COVID-19 vaccination. The receptor was isolated from a human donor who had a prior SARS-CoV-2 infection. J is TRBJ2-7 and V is TRBV7-9; 10 positions agree with TRBD2. The CDR3 loop is CASRQASGGTYEQYF. CDR3 DNA sequence: TGTGCCAGCAGACAAGCTAGCGGGGGAACCTACGAGCAGTACTTC. Full variable domain (outside the CDR3, taken from reference TRBV7-9 and TRBJ2-7): DTGVSQNPRHKITKRGQNVTFRCDPISEHNRLYWYRQTLGQGPEFLTYFQNEAQLEKSRLLSDRFSAERPKGSFSTLEIQRTEQGDSAMYLCASRQASGGTYEQYFGPGTRLTVT.